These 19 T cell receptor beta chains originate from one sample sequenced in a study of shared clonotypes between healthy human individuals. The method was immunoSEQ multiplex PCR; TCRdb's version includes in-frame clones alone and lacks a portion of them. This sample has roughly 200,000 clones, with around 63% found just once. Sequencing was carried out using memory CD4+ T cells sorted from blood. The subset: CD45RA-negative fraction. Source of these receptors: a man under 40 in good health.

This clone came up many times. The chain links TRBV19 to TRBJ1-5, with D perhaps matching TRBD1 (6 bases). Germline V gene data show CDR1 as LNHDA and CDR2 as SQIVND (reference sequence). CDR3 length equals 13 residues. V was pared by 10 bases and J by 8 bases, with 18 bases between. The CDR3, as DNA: TGTGCCACAACAGGGTCGATTTTAGAGCCCCAGCATTTT. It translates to CATTGSILEPQHF.

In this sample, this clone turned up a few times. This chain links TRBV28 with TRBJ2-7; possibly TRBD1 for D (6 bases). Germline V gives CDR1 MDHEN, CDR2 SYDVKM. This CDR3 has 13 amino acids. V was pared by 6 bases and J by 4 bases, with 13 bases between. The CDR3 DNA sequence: TGTGCCAGCAGAACCGGGACATTGTACGAGCAGTACTTC. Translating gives CASRTGTLYEQYF.

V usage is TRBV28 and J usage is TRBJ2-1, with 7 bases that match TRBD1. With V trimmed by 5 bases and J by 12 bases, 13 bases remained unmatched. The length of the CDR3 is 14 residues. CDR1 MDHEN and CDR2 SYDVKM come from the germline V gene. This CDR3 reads CASSSLTQGFAQFF. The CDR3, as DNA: TGTGCCAGCAGTAGCCTGACACAGGGGTTCGCGCAGTTCTTC.

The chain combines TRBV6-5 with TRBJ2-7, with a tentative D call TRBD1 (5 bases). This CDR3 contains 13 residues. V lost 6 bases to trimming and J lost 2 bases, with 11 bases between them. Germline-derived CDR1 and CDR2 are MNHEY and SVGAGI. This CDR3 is CASSSGNPYEQYF. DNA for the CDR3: TGTGCCAGCAGCTCAGGGAATCCCTACGAGCAGTACTTC.

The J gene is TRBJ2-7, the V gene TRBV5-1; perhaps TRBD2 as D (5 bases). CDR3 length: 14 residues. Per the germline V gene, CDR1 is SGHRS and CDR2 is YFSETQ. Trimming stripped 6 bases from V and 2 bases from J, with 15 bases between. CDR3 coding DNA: TGCGCCAGCACCTATGGCGGGTTTCCCTACGAGCAGTACTTC. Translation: CASTYGGFPYEQYF.

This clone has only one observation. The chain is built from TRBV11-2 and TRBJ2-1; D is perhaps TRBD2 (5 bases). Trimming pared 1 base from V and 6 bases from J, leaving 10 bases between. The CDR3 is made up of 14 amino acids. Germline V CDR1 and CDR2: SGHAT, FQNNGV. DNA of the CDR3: TGTGCCAGCAGCTTAGCGCGGGTGTCCAATGAGCAGTTCTTC. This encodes CASSLARVSNEQFF.

Written as DNA, the CDR3 is TGTGCCAGCAGTGTAGCTGGGGGCCCTCGGGGCGAGCAGTACTTC. Amino acid sequence: CASSVAGGPRGEQYF. The chain uses TRBV2 and TRBJ2-7, with a possible D match to TRBD1 (6 bases). V was clipped by 4 bases and J by 6 bases, with 19 bases between them. This CDR3 region has 15 residues. Germline CDR1 SNHLY, CDR2 FYNNEI.

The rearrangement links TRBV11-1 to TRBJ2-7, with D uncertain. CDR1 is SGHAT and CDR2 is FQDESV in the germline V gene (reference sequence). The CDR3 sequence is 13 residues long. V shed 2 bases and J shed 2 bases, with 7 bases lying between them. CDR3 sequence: CASSLSLTYEQYF. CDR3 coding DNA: TGTGCCAGCAGCTTATCCCTAACCTACGAGCAGTACTTC.

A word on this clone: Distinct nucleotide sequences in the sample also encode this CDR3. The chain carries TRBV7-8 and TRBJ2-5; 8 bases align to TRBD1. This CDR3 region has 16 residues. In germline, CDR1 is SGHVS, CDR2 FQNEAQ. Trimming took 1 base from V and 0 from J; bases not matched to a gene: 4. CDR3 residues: CASSLDRTGNQETQYF. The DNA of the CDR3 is TGTGCCAGCAGCTTAGATCGGACAGGGAACCAAGAGACCCAGTACTTC.

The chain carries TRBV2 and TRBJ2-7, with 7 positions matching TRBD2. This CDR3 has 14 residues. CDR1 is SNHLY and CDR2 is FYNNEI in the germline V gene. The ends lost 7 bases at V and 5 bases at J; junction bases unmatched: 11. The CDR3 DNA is TGTGCCAGCATCTTTGGCGGGAGTATCGACGAGCAGTACTTC. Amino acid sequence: CASIFGGSIDEQYF.

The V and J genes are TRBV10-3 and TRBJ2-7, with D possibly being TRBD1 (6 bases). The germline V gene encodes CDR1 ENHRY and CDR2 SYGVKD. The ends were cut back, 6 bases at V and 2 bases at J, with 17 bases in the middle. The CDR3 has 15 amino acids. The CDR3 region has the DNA TGTGCCATCAGCCCCAATACCGGACAGACCTACGAGCAGTACTTC. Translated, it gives CAISPNTGQTYEQYF.

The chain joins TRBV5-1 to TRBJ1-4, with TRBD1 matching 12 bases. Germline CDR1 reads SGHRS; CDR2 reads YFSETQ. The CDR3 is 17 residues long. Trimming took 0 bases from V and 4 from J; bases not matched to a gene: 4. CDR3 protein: CASSLAGTGGVNEKLFF. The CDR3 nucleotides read TGCGCCAGCAGCTTGGCCGGGACAGGGGGCGTTAATGAAAAACTGTTTTTT.

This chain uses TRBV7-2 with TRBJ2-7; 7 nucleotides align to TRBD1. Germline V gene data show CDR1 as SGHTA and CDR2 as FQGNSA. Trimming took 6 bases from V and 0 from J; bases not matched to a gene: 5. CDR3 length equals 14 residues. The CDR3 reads CASRVGGGSYEQYF. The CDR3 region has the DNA TGTGCCAGCAGGGTAGGGGGCGGCTCCTACGAGCAGTACTTC.

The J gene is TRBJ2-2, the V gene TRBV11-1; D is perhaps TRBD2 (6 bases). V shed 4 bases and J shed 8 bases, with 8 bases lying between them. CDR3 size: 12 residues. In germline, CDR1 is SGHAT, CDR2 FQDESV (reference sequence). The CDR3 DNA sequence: TGTGCCAGCAGCTCAGCGGGTGGGGAGCTGTTTTTT. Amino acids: CASSSAGGELFF.

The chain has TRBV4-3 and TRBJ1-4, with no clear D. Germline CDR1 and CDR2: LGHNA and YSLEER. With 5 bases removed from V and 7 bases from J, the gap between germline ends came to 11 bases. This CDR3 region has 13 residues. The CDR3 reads CASSAREAEKLFF. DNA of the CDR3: TGCGCCAGCAGCGCCAGAGAGGCTGAAAAACTGTTTTTT.

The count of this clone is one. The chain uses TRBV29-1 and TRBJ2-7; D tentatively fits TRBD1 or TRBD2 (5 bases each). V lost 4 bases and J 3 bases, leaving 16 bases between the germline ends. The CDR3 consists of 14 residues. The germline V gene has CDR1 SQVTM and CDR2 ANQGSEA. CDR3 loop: CSVGGALSFYEQYF. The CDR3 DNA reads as TGCAGCGTTGGAGGGGCACTTAGCTTCTACGAGCAGTACTTC.

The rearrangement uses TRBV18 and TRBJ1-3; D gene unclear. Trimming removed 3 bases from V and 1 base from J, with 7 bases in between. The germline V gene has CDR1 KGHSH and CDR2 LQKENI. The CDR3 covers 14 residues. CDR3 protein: CASSPLESGNTIYF. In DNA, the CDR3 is TGTGCCAGCTCACCGTTAGAATCTGGAAACACCATATATTTT.

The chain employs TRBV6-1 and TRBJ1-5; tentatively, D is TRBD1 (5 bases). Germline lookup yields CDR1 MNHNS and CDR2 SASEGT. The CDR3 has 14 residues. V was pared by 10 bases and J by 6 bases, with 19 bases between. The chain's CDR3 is CATRDFTVSQPQHF. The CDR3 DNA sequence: TGTGCCACCAGGGATTTCACCGTCTCTCAGCCCCAGCATTTT.

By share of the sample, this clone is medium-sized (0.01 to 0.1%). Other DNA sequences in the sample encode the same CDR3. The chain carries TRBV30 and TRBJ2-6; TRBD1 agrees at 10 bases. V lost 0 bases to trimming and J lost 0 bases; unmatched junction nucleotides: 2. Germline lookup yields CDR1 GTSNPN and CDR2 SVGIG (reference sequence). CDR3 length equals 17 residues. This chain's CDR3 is CAWSVRTGGSGANVLTF. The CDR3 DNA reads TGTGCCTGGAGTGTACGGACAGGGGGCTCTGGGGCCAACGTCCTGACTTTC.